A single sample gave rise to the 7 T cell receptor beta chains below, sequenced in a study of CD4 T cells in relation to SARS-CoV-2 and coronaviruses. Before the COVID-19 pandemic, during about 2011-2019, CD4+ T cells were taken from unexposed donors. Only in-frame clones appear in the TCRdb table, and some are missing; sequencing was by immunoSEQ multiplex PCR. The sample carries roughly 68,000 clones, approximately 95% recorded once. The sequenced material came from naive CD4+ T cells from PBMCs. As to subset: naive CD4+ T cells isolated by negative enrichment. These receptors came from a human donor in good health.

This chain uses TRBV9 with TRBJ1-1; no firm D call. This CDR3 is built from 14 residues. The germline gives CDR1 SGDLS, CDR2 YYNGEE. V lost 4 bases and J lost 7, with 17 bases in between. DNA for the CDR3: TGTGCCAGCAGCCCCCTGACGGCAACCGTTGAAGCTTTCTTT. This codes for CASSPLTATVEAFF.

V and J are TRBV5-6 and TRBJ2-5; 7 bases map to TRBD1. This CDR3 has 15 amino acids. Looked up from germline, CDR1 is SGHDT and CDR2 is YYEEEE. The V and J ends lost 2 bases and 2 bases, in that order; junction bases with no gene match: 6. CDR3 in amino acids: CASSLQGTRQETQYF. CDR3 in DNA: TGTGCCAGCAGCTTACAGGGGACGAGACAAGAGACCCAGTACTTC.

This clone was seen once. CDR3 region: CSVGSESETQYF. In DNA, the CDR3 is TGCAGCGTTGGCAGCGAGTCAGAGACCCAGTACTTC. The chain employs TRBV29-1 and TRBJ2-5; D unresolved. Germline assignment: CDR1 SQVTM and CDR2 ANQGSEA. The V gene lost 4 bases and the J gene lost 4 bases, with 10 bases spanning the gap. The CDR3 sequence is 12 residues long.

In its sample, this clone was seen once. The CDR3 DNA reads TGCGCCAGCAGCTTTGGTCTGGGGGAAGAGACCCAGTACTTC. Residues: CASSFGLGEETQYF. J is TRBJ2-5 and V is TRBV5-1; the D gene could be TRBD1 or TRBD2 (5 bases each). V shed 2 bases and J shed 3 bases, with 11 bases lying between them. This CDR3 has 14 amino acids. Germline assignment: CDR1 SGHRS and CDR2 YFSETQ.

V and J are TRBV29-1 and TRBJ2-3, with TRBD2 matching over 8 bases. The ends lost 4 bases at V and 6 bases at J; junction bases unmatched: 6. This CDR3 is 13 amino acids long. CDR1 SQVTM and CDR2 ANQGSEA come from the germline V gene. CDR3 in amino acids: CSVVLLAGDTQYF. The CDR3 DNA sequence: TGCAGCGTTGTTCTGTTAGCGGGGGATACGCAGTATTTT.

The chain joins TRBV7-8 to TRBJ2-3; D ambiguous. The ends were cut back, 2 bases at V and 6 bases at J, with 12 bases in the middle. Germline V CDR1 and CDR2: SGHVS, FQNEAQ. The CDR3 spans 14 residues. CDR3 bases: TGTGCCAGCAGCTTAACAGTGGTGGCCGATACGCAGTATTTT. Protein sequence: CASSLTVVADTQYF.

The rearrangement uses TRBV7-2 and TRBJ2-1; D unresolved. This CDR3 is built from 13 residues. Between the trimmed V and J ends, which lost 1 base and 6 bases, there was a span of 7 bases. Germline V gives CDR1 SGHTA, CDR2 FQGNSA. The CDR3 sequence is CASSLERFNEQFF. The CDR3 DNA reads as TGTGCCAGCAGCTTAGAAAGGTTCAATGAGCAGTTCTTC.